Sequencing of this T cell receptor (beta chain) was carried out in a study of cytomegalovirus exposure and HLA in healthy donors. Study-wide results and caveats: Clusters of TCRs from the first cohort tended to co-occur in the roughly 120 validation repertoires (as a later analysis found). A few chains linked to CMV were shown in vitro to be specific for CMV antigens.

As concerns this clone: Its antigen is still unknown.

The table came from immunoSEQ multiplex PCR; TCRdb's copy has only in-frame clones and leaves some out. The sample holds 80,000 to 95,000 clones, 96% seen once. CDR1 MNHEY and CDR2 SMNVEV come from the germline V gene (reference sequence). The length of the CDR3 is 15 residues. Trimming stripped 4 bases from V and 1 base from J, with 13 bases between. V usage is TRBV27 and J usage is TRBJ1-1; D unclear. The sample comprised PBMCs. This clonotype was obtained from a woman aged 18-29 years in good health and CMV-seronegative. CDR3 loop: CASSSREERNTEAFF. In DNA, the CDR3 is TGTGCCAGCAGTTCGAGGGAGGAGAGGAACACTGAAGCTTTCTTT.